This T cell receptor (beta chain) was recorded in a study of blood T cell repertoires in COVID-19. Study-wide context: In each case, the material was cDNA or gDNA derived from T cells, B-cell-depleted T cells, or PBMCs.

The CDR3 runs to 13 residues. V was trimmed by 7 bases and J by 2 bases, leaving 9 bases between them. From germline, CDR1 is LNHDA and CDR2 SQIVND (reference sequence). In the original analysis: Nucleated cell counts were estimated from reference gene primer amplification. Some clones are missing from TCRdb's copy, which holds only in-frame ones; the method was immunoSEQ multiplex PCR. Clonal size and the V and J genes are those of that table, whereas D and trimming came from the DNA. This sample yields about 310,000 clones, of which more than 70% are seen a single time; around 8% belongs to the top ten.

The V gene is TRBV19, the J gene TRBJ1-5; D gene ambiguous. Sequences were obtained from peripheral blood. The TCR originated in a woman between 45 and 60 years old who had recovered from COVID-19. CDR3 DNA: TGTGCCAGTACCCCAGATGGCAATCAGCCCCAGCATTTT. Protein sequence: CASTPDGNQPQHF.